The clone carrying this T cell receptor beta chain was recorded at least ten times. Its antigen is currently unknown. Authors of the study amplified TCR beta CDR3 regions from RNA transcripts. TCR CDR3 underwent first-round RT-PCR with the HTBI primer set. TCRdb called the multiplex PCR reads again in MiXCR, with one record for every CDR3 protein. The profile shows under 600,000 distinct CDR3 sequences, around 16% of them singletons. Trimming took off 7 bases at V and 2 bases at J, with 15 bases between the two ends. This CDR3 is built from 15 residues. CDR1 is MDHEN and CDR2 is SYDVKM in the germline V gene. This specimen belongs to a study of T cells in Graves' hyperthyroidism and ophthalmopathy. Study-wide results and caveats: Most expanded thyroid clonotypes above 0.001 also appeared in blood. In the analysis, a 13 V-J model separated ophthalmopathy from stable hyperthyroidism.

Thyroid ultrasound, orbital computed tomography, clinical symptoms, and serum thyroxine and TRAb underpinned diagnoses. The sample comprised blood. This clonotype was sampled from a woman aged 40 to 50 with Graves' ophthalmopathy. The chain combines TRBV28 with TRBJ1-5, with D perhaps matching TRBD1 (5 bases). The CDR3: CASTRRGGGNQPQHF. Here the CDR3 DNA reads TGTGCCAGCACTAGGAGGGGAGGAGGCAATCAGCCCCAGCATTTT.